This T cell receptor (beta chain) was retrieved from a study of blood T cell repertoires in COVID-19. On the study more broadly: Donors in the United States, Italy and Spain gave samples during acute or convalescent COVID-19. From T cells, B-cell-depleted T cells, or PBMCs came the material, which was cDNA or gDNA.

The CDR3 extends over 13 amino acids. V was cut by 3 bases and J by 9 bases, with 15 bases left in between. Per germline, CDR1 DFQATT and CDR2 SNEGSKA (reference sequence). Under the authors' procedure: Amplification with reference gene primers provided the estimates of nucleated cell counts. Produced via immunoSEQ multiplex PCR; TCRdb's table is partial and in-frame only. From that table come the V and J calls and clone size; the DNA was used to work out D and trimming. The sample records around 110,000 clones, 75% to 95% being singletons. The origin of this receptor is a human donor with active COVID-19. The donor label of this sample is uncertain. Material for sequencing was peripheral blood. This chain uses TRBV20-1 with TRBJ2-1; TRBD2 is a possible D gene (6 bases). This CDR3 reads CSASFRGGGEQFF. The CDR3 nucleotides are TGCAGTGCTAGTTTCCGGGGAGGAGGTGAGCAGTTCTTC.